One sample yielded the 19 T cell receptor beta chains listed below, sequenced in a study of T cells in Graves' hyperthyroidism and ophthalmopathy. Researchers amplified the TCR beta CDR3 regions from RNA transcripts. The HTBI primer set drove a first-round RT-PCR of the TCR CDR3. TCRdb called the multiplex PCR reads again in MiXCR, with one record for every CDR3 protein. This sample has roughly 100,000 distinct CDR3 sequences; 51% occur once, and the top ten carry 25% to 30%. The specimen sequenced was blood. These receptor sequences come from a woman aged 40 to 49 with Graves' hyperthyroidism.

This clonotype turned up a few times. The genes are TRBV2 and TRBJ2-7, with unresolved D. V lost 8 bases to trimming and J lost 7 bases, with 27 bases between them. The germline V gene encodes CDR1 SNHLY and CDR2 FYNNEI. The CDR3 extends over 16 amino acids. The DNA for the CDR3 is TGTGCCAGCTCACCACCGATTGGGAAGGGCGAAAAGGAGCAGTACTTC. Translated: CASSPPIGKGEKEQYF.

Comments on this clonotype: Compared with germline, one end of the junction differs, possibly owing to a read error. The chain carries TRBV7-3 and TRBJ2-7; TRBD2 aligns across 10 bases. Per germline, CDR1 SGHTA and CDR2 FQGTGA. This CDR3 contains 11 residues. DNA of the CDR3: TGTGCCAGCAGCCAGACTAGCGGGCGACACTTC. Protein: CASSQTSGRHF.

The rearrangement links TRBV7-9 to TRBJ1-1, with TRBD1 identical over 7 bases. The germline CDR1 and CDR2 sequences are SEHNR and FQNEAQ (reference sequence). J lost 11 bases, V lost 4 bases, and 7 bases had no gene match. The CDR3 covers 12 residues. The CDR3 region is CASSSGDRVAFF. The CDR3 DNA sequence: TGTGCCAGCAGCTCTGGAGACAGGGTGGCTTTCTTT.

This clonotype has a handful of counts. J is TRBJ1-1 and V is TRBV29-1, with D perhaps matching TRBD1 (5 bases). The germline V gene has CDR1 SQVTM and CDR2 ANQGSEA. Deletions cut 5 bases from V and 2 bases from J, with 15 bases between. This CDR3 has 14 residues. CDR3 nucleotides: TGCAGCGTTAGTTTAGCGGGGGGAAACACTGAAGCTTTCTTT. Its protein is CSVSLAGGNTEAFF.

A note on this clonotype: A read error is likely, as this CDR3 ends without the conserved phenylalanine or tryptophan. Because the CDR3's place on the DNA is in doubt, the DNA is left out and the CDR3 is given as listed by TCRdb. The chain has TRBV7-9 and TRBJ1-4; TRBD1, the D gene given by the table, was not confirmed from the DNA. The CDR3 spans 10 amino acids, including both terminal residues. Per the germline V gene, CDR1 is SEHNR and CDR2 is FQNEAQ (reference sequence). CDR3 protein: CASSSTGGWY.

The sample holds a few counts of this clonotype. This chain uses TRBV6-2 or TRBV6-3 with TRBJ1-2; 10 nucleotides align to TRBD1. The V gene end was trimmed by 7 bases and the J gene end by 7 bases; junction bases not matched to a gene: 12. The germline V gene encodes CDR1 MNHEY and CDR2 SVGEGT. This CDR3 has 15 amino acids. CDR3 residues: CASNTFAGQGFGYTF. In DNA, the CDR3 is TGTGCCAGCAATACATTCGCGGGACAGGGGTTTGGCTACACCTTC.

The rearrangement uses TRBV5-1 and TRBJ1-1, with TRBD1 matching over 9 bases. CDR3 length: 13 amino acids. The trim removed 3 bases at V and 11 bases at J, leaving 8 bases unmatched. The germline gives CDR1 SGHRS, CDR2 YFSETQ. CDR3 DNA: TGCGCCAGCAGCTGGACATGGGACAGGGTGGCTTTCTTT. Translating it yields CASSWTWDRVAFF.

The chain combines TRBV29-1 with TRBJ2-5; TRBD2 matches at 11 bases. Germline V gene lookup returns CDR1 SQVTM and CDR2 ANQGSEA. J was trimmed by 5 bases and V by 4 bases; bases with no gene match: 6. This CDR3 contains 14 residues. CDR3 protein: CSVVLTSGSETQYF. The CDR3 DNA sequence: TGCAGCGTTGTCCTTACTAGCGGGAGTGAGACCCAGTACTTC.

This clonotype was seen ten or more times. The chain links TRBV20-1 to TRBJ1-1, with D unresolved. Germline-derived CDR1 and CDR2 are DFQATT and SNEGSKA (reference sequence). Between the trimmed V and J ends, which lost 2 bases and 0 bases, there was a span of 4 bases. This CDR3 has 12 residues. The CDR3 reads CSARKLNTEAFF. The CDR3 bases are TGCAGTGCTAGAAAGTTGAACACTGAAGCTTTCTTT.

The chain has TRBV7-9 and TRBJ1-3; 9 positions match TRBD1. Germline loops: CDR1 SEHNR, CDR2 FQNEAQ (reference sequence). The CDR3 contains 14 residues. V trimming: 4 bases; J trimming: 3 bases; junction bases outside the gene matches: 1. Here the CDR3 reads CASSWGQGGNTIYF. In nucleotides, the CDR3 is TGTGCCAGCAGCTGGGGACAGGGTGGAAACACCATATATTTT. Looking up the rest from reference TRBV7-9 and TRBJ1-3 gives the full variable domain: DTGVSQNPRHKITKRGQNVTFRCDPISEHNRLYWYRQTLGQGPEFLTYFQNEAQLEKSRLLSDRFSAERPKGSFSTLEIQRTEQGDSAMYLCASSWGQGGNTIYFGEGSWLTVV.

This clonotype was observed many times. This chain connects TRBV7-2 to TRBJ2-2; TRBD2 matches at 7 bases. Germline loops: CDR1 SGHTA, CDR2 FQGNSA. The J segment lost 10 bases and the V segment lost 5 bases, leaving 13 bases of the junction unmatched. The CDR3 is 15 residues long. The CDR3 region is CASSRVPREYLELFF. The CDR3 DNA reads TGTGCCAGCAGCCGGGTACCGCGGGAGTACTTGGAGCTGTTTTTT.

This clonotype was counted at least ten times. This chain uses TRBV29-1 with TRBJ2-2; a possible D gene is TRBD2 (6 bases). The CDR3 spans 14 residues. Trimming took 7 bases from V and 2 from J, leaving 14 bases between them. CDR1 and CDR2 from the germline V gene are SQVTM and ANQGSEA. CDR3 loop: CSAGRGSNTGELFF. In DNA, the CDR3 is TGCAGCGCAGGACGGGGGAGTAACACCGGGGAGCTGTTTTTT.

In this sample, this clonotype turned up once. The V call is TRBV25-1, the J call TRBJ2-5, with D perhaps matching TRBD1 or TRBD2 (5 bases each). Trimming removed 7 bases from V and 5 bases from J, with 14 bases in between. Germline-derived CDR1 and CDR2 are MGHDK and SYGVNS. The CDR3 covers 13 residues. In nucleotides, the CDR3 is TGTGCCAGCAAGGGGTCCCGCGGGGAGACCCAGTACTTC. This encodes CASKGSRGETQYF.

The chain employs TRBV7-8 and TRBJ1-2; 7 bases align to TRBD1. Germline V gene sequence: CDR1 SGHVS, CDR2 FQNEAQ. V was pared by 6 bases and J by 8 bases, with 12 bases of the junction left unmatched. This CDR3 is built from 14 residues. The CDR3 region has the DNA TGTGCCAGCAGTCCCTTGATCAGGGGGGCGGGCTACACCTTC. This codes for CASSPLIRGAGYTF. Using reference TRBV7-8 and TRBJ1-2 for the parts outside the CDR3, the full variable domain is GAGVSQSPRYKVAKRGQDVALRCDPISGHVSLFWYQQALGQGPEFLTYFQNEAQLDKSGLPSDRFFAERPEGSVSTLKIQRTQQEDSAVYLCASSPLIRGAGYTFGSGTRLTVV.

J is TRBJ2-5 and V is TRBV7-9; D possibly corresponds to TRBD2 (6 bases). Germline V lookup: CDR1 SEHNR, CDR2 FQNEAQ (reference sequence). The CDR3 is 12 amino acids. Trimming cost V 5 bases and J 5 bases, with 9 bases left between them. The CDR3 DNA reads as TGTGCCAGCAGCACGAGCGGGGAGACCCAGTACTTC. It is translated as CASSTSGETQYF.

This chain uses TRBV28 with TRBJ1-1; no firm D call. V lost 5 bases, J lost 14 bases, and 15 bases lay in between. Germline V gene sequence: CDR1 MDHEN, CDR2 SYDVKM. There are 11 residues in the CDR3. Here the CDR3 reads CASSGWTGDFF. The CDR3 nucleotides are TGTGCCAGCAGTGGTTGGACGGGAGACTTCTTT. The full variable domain, its missing parts supplied by reference TRBV28 and TRBJ1-1, is DVKVTQSSRYLVKRTGEKVFLECVQDMDHENMFWYRQDPGLGLRLIYFSYDVKMKEKGDIPEGYSVSREKKERFSLILESASTNQTSMYLCASSGWTGDFFGQGTRLTVV.

The chain couples TRBV7-6 to TRBJ2-5, with D tentatively TRBD2 (6 bases). The germline CDR1 and CDR2 sequences are SGHVS and FNYEAQ. V was cut by 3 bases and J by 6 bases, with 11 bases left in between. The CDR3 length is 13 residues. The CDR3 sequence: CASSFAGGKTQYF. The CDR3 region has the DNA TGTGCCAGCAGCTTTGCCGGCGGGAAGACCCAGTACTTC.

This clonotype came up many times. V is TRBV12-3 or TRBV12-4 and J is TRBJ1-2; D call uncertain. CDR3 length: 14 residues. The germline V and J ends were trimmed by 3 bases and 8 bases, with 16 bases remaining between them. The CDR3 coding sequence is TGTGCCAGCAGTTTTCGGTCCCCCGTGTACGGCTACACCTTC. Protein: CASSFRSPVYGYTF.

This clonotype was counted many times. V usage is TRBV16 and J usage is TRBJ1-2; perhaps TRBD1 as D (5 bases). Trimming removed 5 bases at V and 7 bases at J, with 20 bases between. The CDR3 loop spans 15 amino acids. Germline values: CDR1 KGHSY, CDR2 FQNENV. CDR3 in amino acids: CASSATGGTLIGYTF. The CDR3 DNA follows: TGTGCCAGCAGCGCGACCGGTGGGACTTTAATTGGCTACACCTTC.